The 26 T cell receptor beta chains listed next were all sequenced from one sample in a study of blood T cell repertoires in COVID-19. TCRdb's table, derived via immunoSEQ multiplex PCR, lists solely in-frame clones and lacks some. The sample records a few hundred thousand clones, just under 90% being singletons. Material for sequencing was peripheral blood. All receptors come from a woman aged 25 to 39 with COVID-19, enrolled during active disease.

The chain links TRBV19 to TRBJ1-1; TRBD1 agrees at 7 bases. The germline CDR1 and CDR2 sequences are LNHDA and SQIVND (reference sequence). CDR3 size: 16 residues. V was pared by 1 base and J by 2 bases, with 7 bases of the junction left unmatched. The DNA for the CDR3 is TGTGCCAGTAGTATAGTCTCGTACAGGGGTAACACTGAAGCTTTCTTT. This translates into CASSIVSYRGNTEAFF.

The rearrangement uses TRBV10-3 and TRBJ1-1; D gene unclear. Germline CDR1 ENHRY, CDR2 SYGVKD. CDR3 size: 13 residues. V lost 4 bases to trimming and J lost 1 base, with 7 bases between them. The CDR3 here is CAISVDKNTEAFF. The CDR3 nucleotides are TGTGCCATCAGTGTAGACAAGAACACTGAAGCTTTCTTT.

Here the CDR3 reads CSASATRAQYF. The CDR3 region has the DNA TGCAGTGCTAGCGCGACCCGGGCCCAGTACTTC. This chain uses TRBV20-1 with TRBJ2-5; no clear D gene. From germline, CDR1 is DFQATT and CDR2 SNEGSKA (reference sequence). The CDR3 extends over 11 amino acids. Between the trimmed V and J ends, which lost 3 bases and 9 bases, there was a span of 11 bases.

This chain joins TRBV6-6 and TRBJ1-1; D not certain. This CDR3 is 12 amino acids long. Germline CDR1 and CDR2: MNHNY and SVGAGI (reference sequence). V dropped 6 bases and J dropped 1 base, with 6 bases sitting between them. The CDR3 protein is CASRGGNTEAFF. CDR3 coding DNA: TGTGCCAGCAGGGGAGGGAACACTGAAGCTTTCTTT.

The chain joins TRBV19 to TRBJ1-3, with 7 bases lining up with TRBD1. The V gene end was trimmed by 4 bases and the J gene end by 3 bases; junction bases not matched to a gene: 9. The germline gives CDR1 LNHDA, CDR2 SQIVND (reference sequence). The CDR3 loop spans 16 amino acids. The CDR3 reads CASSTQYRGDGNTIYF. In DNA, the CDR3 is TGTGCCAGTAGTACTCAGTACAGGGGCGATGGAAACACCATATATTTT.

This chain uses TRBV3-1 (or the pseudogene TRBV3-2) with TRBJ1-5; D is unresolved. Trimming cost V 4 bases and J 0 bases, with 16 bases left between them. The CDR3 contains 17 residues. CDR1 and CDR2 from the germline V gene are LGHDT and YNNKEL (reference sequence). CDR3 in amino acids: CASSPHPRGYSNQPQHF. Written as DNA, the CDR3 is TGTGCCAGCAGCCCGCACCCGCGGGGTTATAGCAATCAGCCCCAGCATTTT.

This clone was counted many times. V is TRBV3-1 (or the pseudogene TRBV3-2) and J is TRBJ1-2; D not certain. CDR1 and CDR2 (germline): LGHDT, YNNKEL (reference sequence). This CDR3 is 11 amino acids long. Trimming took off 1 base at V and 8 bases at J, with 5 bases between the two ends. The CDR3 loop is CASSQAQGYTF. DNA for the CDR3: TGTGCCAGCAGCCAAGCCCAGGGCTACACCTTC.

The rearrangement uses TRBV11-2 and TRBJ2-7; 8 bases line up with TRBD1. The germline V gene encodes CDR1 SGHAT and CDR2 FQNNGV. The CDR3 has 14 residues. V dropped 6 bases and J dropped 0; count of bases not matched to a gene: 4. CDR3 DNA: TGTGCCAGCAGTACAGGGGGGTCCTCCTACGAGCAGTACGTC. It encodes CASSTGGSSYEQYV.

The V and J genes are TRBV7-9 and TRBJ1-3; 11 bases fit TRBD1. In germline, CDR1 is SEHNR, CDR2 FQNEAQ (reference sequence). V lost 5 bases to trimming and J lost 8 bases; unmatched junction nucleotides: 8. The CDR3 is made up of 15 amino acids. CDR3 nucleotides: TGTGCCAGCAGCCTTCCGGACAGGGGGCTGGACACCATATATTTT. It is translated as CASSLPDRGLDTIYF.

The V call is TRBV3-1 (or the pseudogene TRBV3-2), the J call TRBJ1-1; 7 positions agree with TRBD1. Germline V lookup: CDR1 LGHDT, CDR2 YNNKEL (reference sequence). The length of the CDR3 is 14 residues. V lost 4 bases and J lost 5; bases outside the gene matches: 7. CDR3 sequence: CASSRQGLTTEAFF. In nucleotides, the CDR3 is TGTGCCAGCAGCCGACAGGGCCTTACTACTGAAGCTTTCTTT.

CDR3 in DNA: TGTGCCAGTAGTATGAGGAACAATGAAAAACTGTTTTTT. Its protein product is CASSMRNNEKLFF. The V gene is TRBV19, the J gene TRBJ1-4; D unresolved. The CDR3 consists of 13 residues. V lost 3 bases, J lost 5 bases, and 7 bases lay in between. Germline-derived CDR1 and CDR2 are LNHDA and SQIVND (reference sequence).

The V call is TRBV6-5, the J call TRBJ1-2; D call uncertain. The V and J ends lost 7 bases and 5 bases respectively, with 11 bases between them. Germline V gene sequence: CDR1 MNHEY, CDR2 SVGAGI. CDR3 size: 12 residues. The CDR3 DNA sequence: TGTGCCAGCACGAGGGTCGGTTATGGCTACACCTTC. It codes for CASTRVGYGYTF.

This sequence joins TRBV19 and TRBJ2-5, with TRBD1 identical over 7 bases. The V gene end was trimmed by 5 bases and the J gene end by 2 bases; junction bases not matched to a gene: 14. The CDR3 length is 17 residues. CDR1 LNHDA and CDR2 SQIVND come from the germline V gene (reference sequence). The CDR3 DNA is TGTGCCAGTAGTTTTGGCAGGGGGATCAGGCCTCAAGAGACCCAGTACTTC. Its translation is CASSFGRGIRPQETQYF.

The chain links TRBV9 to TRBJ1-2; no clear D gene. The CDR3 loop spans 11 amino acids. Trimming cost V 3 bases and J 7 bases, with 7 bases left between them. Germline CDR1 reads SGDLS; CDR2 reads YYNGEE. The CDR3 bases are TGTGCCAGCAGCGGCCTTAGTGGCTACACCTTC. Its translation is CASSGLSGYTF.

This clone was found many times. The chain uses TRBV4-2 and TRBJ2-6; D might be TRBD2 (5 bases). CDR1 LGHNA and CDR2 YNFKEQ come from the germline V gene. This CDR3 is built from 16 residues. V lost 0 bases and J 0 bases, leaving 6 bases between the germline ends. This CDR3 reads CASSQDGLSGANVLTF. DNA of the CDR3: TGTGCCAGCAGCCAAGATGGACTCTCTGGGGCCAACGTCCTGACTTTC.

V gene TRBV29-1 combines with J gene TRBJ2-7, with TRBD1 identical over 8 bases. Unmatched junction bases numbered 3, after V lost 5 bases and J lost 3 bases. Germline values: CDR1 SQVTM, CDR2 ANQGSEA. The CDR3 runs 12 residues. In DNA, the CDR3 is TGCAGCGTTTTGGGACAGGACTACGAGCAGTACGTC. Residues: CSVLGQDYEQYV.

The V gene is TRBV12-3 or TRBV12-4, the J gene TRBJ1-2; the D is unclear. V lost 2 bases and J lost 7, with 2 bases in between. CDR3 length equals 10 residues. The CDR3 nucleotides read TGTGCCAGCAGTTTACGTGGCTACACCTTC. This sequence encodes CASSLRGYTF.

The DNA for the CDR3 is TGCGCCAGCAGCCCAGGGAGCGGGCGAGGGGAGACCCAGTACTTC. Translating gives CASSPGSGRGETQYF. The chain is built from TRBV4-3 and TRBJ2-5, with D possibly matching TRBD2 (6 bases). CDR1 is LGHNA, CDR2 YSLEER, per germline. The CDR3 runs 15 residues. Trimming took 4 bases from V and 5 from J, leaving 17 bases between them.

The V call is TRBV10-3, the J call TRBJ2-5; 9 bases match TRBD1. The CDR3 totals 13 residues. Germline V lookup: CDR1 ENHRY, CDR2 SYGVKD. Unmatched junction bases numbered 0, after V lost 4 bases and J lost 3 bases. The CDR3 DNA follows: TGTGCCATCAGTGGGGACAGGGAAGAGACCCAGTACTTC. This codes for CAISGDREETQYF.

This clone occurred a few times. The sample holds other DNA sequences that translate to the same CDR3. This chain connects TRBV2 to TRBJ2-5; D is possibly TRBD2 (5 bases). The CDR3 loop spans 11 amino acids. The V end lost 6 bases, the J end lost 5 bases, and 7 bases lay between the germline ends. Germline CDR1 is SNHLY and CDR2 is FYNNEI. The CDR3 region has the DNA TGTGCCAGCAGCGGGGAGGAGACCCAGTACTTC. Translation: CASSGEETQYF.

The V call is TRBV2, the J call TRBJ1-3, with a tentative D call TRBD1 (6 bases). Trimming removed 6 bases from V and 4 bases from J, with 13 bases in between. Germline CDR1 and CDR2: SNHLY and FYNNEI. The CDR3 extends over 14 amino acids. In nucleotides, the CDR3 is TGTGCCAGCAGCAAACAGGGTGTGGGAAACACCATATATTTT. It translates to CASSKQGVGNTIYF.

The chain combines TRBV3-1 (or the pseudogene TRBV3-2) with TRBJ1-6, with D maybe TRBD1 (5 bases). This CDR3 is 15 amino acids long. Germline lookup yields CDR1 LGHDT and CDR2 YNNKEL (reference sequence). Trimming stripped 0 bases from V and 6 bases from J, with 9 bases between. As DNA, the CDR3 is TGTGCCAGCAGCCAAGAGGGACTCTCTAATTCACCCCTCCACTTT. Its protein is CASSQEGLSNSPLHF.

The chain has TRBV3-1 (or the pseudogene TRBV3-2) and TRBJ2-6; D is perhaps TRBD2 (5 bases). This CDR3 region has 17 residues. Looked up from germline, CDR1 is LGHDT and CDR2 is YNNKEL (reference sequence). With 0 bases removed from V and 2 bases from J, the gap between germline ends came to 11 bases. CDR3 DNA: TGTGCCAGCAGCCAAGAACCGGGAATCACTGGGGCCAACGTCCTGACTTTC. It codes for CASSQEPGITGANVLTF.

CDR3 protein: CASRPGDGYTF. The CDR3 DNA follows: TGTGCCAGCCGACCGGGGGATGGCTACACCTTC. This chain links TRBV6-6 with TRBJ1-2, with D possibly matching TRBD1 (5 bases). In germline, CDR1 is MNHNY, CDR2 SVGAGI (reference sequence). The CDR3 totals 11 residues. V lost 8 bases to trimming and J lost 6 bases, with 10 bases between them.

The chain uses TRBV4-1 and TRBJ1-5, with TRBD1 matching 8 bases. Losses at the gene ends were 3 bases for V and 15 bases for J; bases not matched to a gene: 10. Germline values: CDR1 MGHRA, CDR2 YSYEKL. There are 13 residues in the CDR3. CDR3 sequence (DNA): TGCGCCAGCAGCCAGTCGACAGGGGTGCGTCGGCATTTT. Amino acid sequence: CASSQSTGVRRHF.

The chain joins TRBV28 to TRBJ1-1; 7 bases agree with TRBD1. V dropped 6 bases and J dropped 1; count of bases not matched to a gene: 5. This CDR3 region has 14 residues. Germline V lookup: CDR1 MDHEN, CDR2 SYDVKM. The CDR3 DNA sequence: TGTGCCAGCAGCGACAGGGTGGCGAACACTGAAGCTTTCTTT. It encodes CASSDRVANTEAFF. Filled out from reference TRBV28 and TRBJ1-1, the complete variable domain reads DVKVTQSSRYLVKRTGEKVFLECVQDMDHENMFWYRQDPGLGLRLIYFSYDVKMKEKGDIPEGYSVSREKKERFSLILESASTNQTSMYLCASSDRVANTEAFFGQGTRLTVV.